This TCR beta chain emerged from a study of breast tumors, draining lymph nodes, adjacent tissues. Study results and caveats: Compared with lymph nodes, tumors were less diverse; compared with nontumor tissue, more.

V dropped 5 bases and J dropped 5 bases, with 15 bases sitting between them. Germline V gives CDR1 SGHVS, CDR2 FQNEAQ. There are 15 residues in the CDR3. On this clonotype itself: What it recognizes is unknown. A much more abundant neighbour one base away suggests this may be a read error.

One entry per CDR3 protein results from TCRdb running MiXCR on the multiplex PCR reads. The data hold under 150,000 distinct CDR3 sequences, with 15% to 20% observed a single time. Samples came from axillary lymph nodes draining the breast cancer. The source material was axillary lymph node tissue. The TCR was taken from a female donor with breast cancer. Some clones in this sample may be carry-over from other donors' samples. This chain connects TRBV7-8 to TRBJ2-2; TRBD1 is a possible D gene (5 bases). The CDR3 region is CASSPTSDTTGELFF. The CDR3 nucleotides are TGTGCCAGCAGCCCCACCTCGGACACGACCGGGGAGCTGTTTTTT.